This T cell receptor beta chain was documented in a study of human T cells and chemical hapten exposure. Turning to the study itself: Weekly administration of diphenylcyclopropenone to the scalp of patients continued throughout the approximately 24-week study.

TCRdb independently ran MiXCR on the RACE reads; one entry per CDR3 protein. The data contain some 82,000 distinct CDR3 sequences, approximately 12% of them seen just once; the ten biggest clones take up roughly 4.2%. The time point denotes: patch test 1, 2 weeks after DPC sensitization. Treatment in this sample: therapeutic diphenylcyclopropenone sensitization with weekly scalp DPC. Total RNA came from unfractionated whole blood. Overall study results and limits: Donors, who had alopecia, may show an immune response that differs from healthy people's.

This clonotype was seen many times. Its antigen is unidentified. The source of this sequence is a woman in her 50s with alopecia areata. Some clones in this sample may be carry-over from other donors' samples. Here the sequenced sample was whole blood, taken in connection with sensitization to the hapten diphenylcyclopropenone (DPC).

The CDR3 is CASSDGPESYEQYF. CDR3 nucleotide sequence: TGTGCCAGCAGCGACGGACCCGAAAGCTACGAGCAGTACTTC. This chain joins TRBV9 and TRBJ2-7; D remains ambiguous. The V end was cut by 3 bases, the J end by 3 bases, with 13 bases between. This CDR3 has 14 residues. Germline CDR1 SGDLS, CDR2 YYNGEE.